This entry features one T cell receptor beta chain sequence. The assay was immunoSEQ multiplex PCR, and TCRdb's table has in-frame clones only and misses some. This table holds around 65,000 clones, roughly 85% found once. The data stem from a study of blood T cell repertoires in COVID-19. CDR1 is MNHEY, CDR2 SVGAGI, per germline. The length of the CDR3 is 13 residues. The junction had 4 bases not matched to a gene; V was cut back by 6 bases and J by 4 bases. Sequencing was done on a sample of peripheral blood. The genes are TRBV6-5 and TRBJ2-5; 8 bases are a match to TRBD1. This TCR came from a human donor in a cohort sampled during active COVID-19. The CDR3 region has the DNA TGTGCCAGCAGGCCAGGGGGCGGAGAGACCCAGTACTTC. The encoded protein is CASRPGGGETQYF.